This record looks at one T cell receptor beta chain sequence and its context. Its antigen is undetermined. UMIs and sample barcodes were carried by the TCR alpha and TCR beta cDNA libraries that 5'RACE produced using constant-segment primers. TCRdb re-called the 5' RACE reads with MiXCR, one entry per CDR3 protein. The data contain 250,000 to 350,000 distinct CDR3 sequences, approximately 16% of them singletons. These data are taken from a study of T-cell memory formation after mild COVID-19. About the research overall: Most TCR clusters belonged to a single donor. Broader study findings: Several responding clones turned up in pre-infection memory, indicating that cross-reactive memory may have taken part.

The ends lost 4 bases at V and 5 bases at J; junction bases unmatched: 4. This CDR3 is built from 15 residues. CDR1 and CDR2 (germline): SEHNR, FQNEAQ (reference sequence). This sequence originates from a man in his late teens or twenties who had mild COVID-19 (a few samples of this study predate the infection). Cell type and time point are not known. This chain connects TRBV7-9 to TRBJ2-5; 13 bases are a match to TRBD2. Specimen: PBMCs or a T cell subset sorted from them (not recorded which). The CDR3 spells CASSSGLAGRETQYF. The DNA of the CDR3 is TGTGCCAGCAGCTCGGGACTAGCGGGGAGGGAGACCCAGTACTTC.